These 8 T cell receptor beta chains originate from one sample sequenced in a study of blood T cell repertoires in COVID-19. Sequencing used immunoSEQ multiplex PCR; TCRdb keeps in-frame clones, though not all of them. The table has 110,000 to 150,000 clones, under 90% seen once. The sequenced sample was peripheral blood. The receptors were gathered from a human donor in a cohort sampled during active COVID-19.

The chain combines TRBV27 with TRBJ1-3; D unclear. CDR1 is MNHEY, CDR2 SMNVEV, per germline (reference sequence). This CDR3 is built from 15 residues. Trimming took 5 bases from V and 4 from J, leaving 15 bases between them. CDR3 coding DNA: TGTGCCAGCAGTCCAAGACTAGCAGCAGGAAACACCATATATTTT. Its protein is CASSPRLAAGNTIYF.

The chain joins TRBV6-5 to TRBJ1-3, with 8 bases aligning to TRBD1. Trimming removed 0 bases from V and 8 bases from J; junction bases left unmatched: 9. The CDR3 totals 16 residues. The germline CDR1 and CDR2 sequences are MNHEY and SVGAGI. The CDR3 sequence is CASSYSGQALGDTIYF. The CDR3 DNA sequence: TGTGCCAGCAGTTACTCGGGACAGGCCCTCGGGGACACCATATATTTT.

The chain employs TRBV25-1 and TRBJ2-1; tentatively, D is TRBD2 (6 bases). Germline-derived CDR1 and CDR2 are MGHDK and SYGVNS. The V gene lost 6 bases and the J gene lost 8 bases, with 14 bases spanning the gap. CDR3 length equals 13 residues. Here the CDR3 reads CASRQEGFHEQFF. Written as DNA, the CDR3 is TGTGCCAGCAGGCAGGAGGGATTTCATGAGCAGTTCTTC.

The chain joins TRBV6-1 to TRBJ2-1; TRBD2 matches 12 bases. The CDR3 contains 17 residues. Germline CDR1 MNHNS, CDR2 SASEGT. J was trimmed by 6 bases and V by 2 bases; bases with no gene match: 8. The chain's CDR3 is CASSETPSGGAFNEQFF. In DNA, the CDR3 is TGTGCCAGCAGTGAAACCCCTAGCGGGGGGGCCTTCAATGAGCAGTTCTTC.

Here the CDR3 reads CATSDFTGSNTGELFF. The CDR3 nucleotides read TGTGCCACCAGTGATTTCACAGGGTCGAACACCGGGGAGCTGTTTTTT. The chain uses TRBV24-1 and TRBJ2-2, with D possibly being TRBD1 (6 bases). The CDR3 spans 16 residues. The V end was cut by 1 base, the J end by 0 bases, with 8 bases between. Germline V lookup: CDR1 KGHDR, CDR2 SFDVKD.

V and J are TRBV12-3 or TRBV12-4 and TRBJ1-2; D perhaps matches TRBD1 (6 bases). V lost 4 bases, J lost 7 bases, and 13 bases lay in between. CDR3 length: 13 residues. The CDR3 spells CASSYEGDGGYTF. In DNA, the CDR3 is TGTGCCAGCAGTTATGAGGGGGACGGTGGCTACACCTTC.

This chain joins TRBV7-9 and TRBJ2-7; 9 nucleotides match TRBD2. V dropped 1 base and J dropped 2; count of bases not matched to a gene: 0. There are 14 residues in the CDR3. Germline V lookup: CDR1 SEHNR, CDR2 FQNEAQ (reference sequence). The CDR3 bases are TGTGCCAGCAGCTTAGGCGGGAGGGCCTACGAGCAGTACGTC. Translating it yields CASSLGGRAYEQYV.

This chain links TRBV7-9 with TRBJ2-1; 7 positions match TRBD2. The CDR3 extends over 17 amino acids. With V trimmed by 1 base and J by 8 bases, 14 bases remained unmatched. Germline CDR1 reads SEHNR; CDR2 reads FQNEAQ (reference sequence). The CDR3 DNA follows: TGTGCCAGCAGCTTAGAAGCGGGGAGTCTCATGTCCGATGAGCAGTTCTTC. Translated, it gives CASSLEAGSLMSDEQFF.